This T cell receptor beta chain originates from a study of cytomegalovirus exposure and HLA in healthy donors. On the study more broadly: When just under 400 donors were genotyped, around 77% of them were found to fall in the Caucasian-associated ancestry cluster. General study results and limits: Cytomegalovirus status, reportedly, was diagnosed with high specificity and sensitivity by the classifier. Researchers reportedly found TCR beta sequences accurately predicted most subjects' HLA-A and HLA-B alleles. Sequencing likely generated an artifact that appeared as a cluster of highly shared sequence variants.

V was shortened by 6 bases and J by 4 bases, with 15 bases between the two germline ends. The CDR3 consists of 14 residues. Germline V gene sequence: CDR1 MGHDK, CDR2 SYGVNS. Concerning this clone itself: The antigen remains unidentified.

60 Vbeta and 13 Jbeta primers were used in PCR. Only in-frame clones appear in the TCRdb table, and some are missing; sequencing was by immunoSEQ multiplex PCR. The sample records roughly 63,000 clones, around 68% being singletons. The chain uses TRBV25-1 and TRBJ1-2; the D is unclear. This clonotype originated in a man aged 45 to 65 in good health and CMV-seropositive. The sample comprised PBMCs. CDR3 residues: CASSRGVTAYGYTF. In DNA form, the CDR3 reads TGTGCCAGCAGCCGCGGGGTCACCGCCTATGGCTACACCTTC.